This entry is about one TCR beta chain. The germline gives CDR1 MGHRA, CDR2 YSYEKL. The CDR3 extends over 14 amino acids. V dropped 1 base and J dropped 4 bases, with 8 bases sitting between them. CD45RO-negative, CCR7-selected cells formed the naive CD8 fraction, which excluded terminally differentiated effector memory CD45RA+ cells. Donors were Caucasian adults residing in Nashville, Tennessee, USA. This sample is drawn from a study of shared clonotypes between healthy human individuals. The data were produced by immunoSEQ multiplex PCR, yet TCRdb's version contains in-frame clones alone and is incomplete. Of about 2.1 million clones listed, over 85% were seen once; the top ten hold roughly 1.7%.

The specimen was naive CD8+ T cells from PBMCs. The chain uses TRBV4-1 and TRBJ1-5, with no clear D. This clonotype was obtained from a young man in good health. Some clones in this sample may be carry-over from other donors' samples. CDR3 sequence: CASSQALGNQPQHF. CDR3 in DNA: TGCGCCAGCAGCCAAGCGCTGGGGAATCAGCCCCAGCATTTT.